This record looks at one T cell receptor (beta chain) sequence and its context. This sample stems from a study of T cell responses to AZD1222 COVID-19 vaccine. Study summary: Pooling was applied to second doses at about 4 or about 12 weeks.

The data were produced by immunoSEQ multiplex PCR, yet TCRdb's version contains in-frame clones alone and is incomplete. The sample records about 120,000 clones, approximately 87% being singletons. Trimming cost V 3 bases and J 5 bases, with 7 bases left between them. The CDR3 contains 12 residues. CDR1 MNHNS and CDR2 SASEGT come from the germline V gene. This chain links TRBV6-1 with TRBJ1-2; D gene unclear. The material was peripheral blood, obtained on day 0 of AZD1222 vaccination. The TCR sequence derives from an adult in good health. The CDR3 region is CASSENSYGYTF. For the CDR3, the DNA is TGTGCCAGCAGTGAGAACAGTTATGGCTACACCTTC.